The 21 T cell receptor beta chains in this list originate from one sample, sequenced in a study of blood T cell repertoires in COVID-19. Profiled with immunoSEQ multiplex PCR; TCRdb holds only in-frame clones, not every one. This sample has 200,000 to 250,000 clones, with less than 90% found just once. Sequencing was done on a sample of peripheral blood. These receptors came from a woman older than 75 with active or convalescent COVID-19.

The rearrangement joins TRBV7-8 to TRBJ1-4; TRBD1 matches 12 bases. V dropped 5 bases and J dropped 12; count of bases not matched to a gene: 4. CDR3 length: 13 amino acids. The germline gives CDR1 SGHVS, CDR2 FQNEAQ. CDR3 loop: CASSAGQGAQLFF. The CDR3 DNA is TGTGCCAGCAGCGCGGGACAGGGGGCGCAACTGTTTTTT.

The CDR3 coding sequence is TGTGCCAGCAGCTTATCTGCCAGTGTGGGGACTGGTCTCTACGAGCAGTACTTC. Translated, it gives CASSLSASVGTGLYEQYF. The V and J genes are TRBV7-2 and TRBJ2-7, with a weak D call TRBD2 (6 bases). V lost 2 bases and J 3 bases, leaving 23 bases between the germline ends. CDR1 is SGHTA and CDR2 is FQGNSA in the germline V gene. There are 18 residues in the CDR3.

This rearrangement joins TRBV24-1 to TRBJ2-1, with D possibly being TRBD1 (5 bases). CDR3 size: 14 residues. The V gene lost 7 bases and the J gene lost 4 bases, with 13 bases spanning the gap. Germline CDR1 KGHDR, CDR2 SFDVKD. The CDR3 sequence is CATRDSVQYNEQFF. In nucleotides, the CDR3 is TGTGCCACCAGAGACAGTGTACAATACAATGAGCAGTTCTTC.

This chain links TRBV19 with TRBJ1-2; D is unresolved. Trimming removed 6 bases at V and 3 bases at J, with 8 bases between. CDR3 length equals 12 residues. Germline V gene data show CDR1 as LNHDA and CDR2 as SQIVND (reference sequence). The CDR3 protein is CASRERYYGYTF. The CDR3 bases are TGTGCCAGTAGAGAGCGGTACTATGGCTACACCTTC.

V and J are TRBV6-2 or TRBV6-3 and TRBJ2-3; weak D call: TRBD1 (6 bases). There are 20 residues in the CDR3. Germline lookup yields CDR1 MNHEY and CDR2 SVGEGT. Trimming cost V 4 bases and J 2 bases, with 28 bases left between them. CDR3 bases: TGTGCCAGCAGTTCAAGATGGCACAGGGAAGAGGGAACCCCCACAGATACGCAGTATTTT. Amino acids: CASSSRWHREEGTPTDTQYF.

This chain's CDR3 is CASSYTGTSAYIQYF. CDR3 DNA: TGTGCCAGCAGCTACACCGGGACTAGTGCTTACATTCAGTACTTC. The chain carries TRBV14 and TRBJ2-4, with 8 bases identical to TRBD2. CDR1 and CDR2 (germline): SGHDN, FVKESK. J lost 8 bases, V lost 5 bases, and 11 bases had no gene match. This CDR3 has 15 amino acids.

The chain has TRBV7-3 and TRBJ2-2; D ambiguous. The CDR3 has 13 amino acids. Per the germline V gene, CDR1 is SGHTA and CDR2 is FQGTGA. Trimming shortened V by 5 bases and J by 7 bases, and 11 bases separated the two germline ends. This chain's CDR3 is CASSRLGIGELFF. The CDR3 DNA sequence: TGTGCCAGCAGCCGGCTAGGAATCGGGGAGCTGTTTTTT.

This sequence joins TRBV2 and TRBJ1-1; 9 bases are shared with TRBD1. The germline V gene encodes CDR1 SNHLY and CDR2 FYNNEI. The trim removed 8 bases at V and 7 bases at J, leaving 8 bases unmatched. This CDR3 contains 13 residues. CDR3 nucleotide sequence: TGTGCCAGCTGCCTGACAGGGGGGATTGAAGCTTTCTTT. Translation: CASCLTGGIEAFF. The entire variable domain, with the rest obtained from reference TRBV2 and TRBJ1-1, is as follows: EPEVTQTPSHQVTQMGQEVILRCVPISNHLYFYWYRQILGQKVEFLVSFYNNEISEKSEIFDDQFSVERPDGSNFTLKIRSTKLEDSAMYFCASCLTGGIEAFFGQGTRLTVV.

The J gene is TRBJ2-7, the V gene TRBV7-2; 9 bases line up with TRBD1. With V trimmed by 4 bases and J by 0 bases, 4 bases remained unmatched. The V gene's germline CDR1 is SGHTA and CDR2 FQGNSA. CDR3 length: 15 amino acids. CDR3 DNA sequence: TGTGCCAGCAGCTACCGGACAGGGGTCTCCTACGAGCAGTACTTC. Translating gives CASSYRTGVSYEQYF.

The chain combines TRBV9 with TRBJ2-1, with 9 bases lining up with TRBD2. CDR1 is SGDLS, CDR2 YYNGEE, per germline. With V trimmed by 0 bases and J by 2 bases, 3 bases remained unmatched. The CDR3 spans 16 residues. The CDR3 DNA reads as TGTGCCAGCAGCGTAGTCGGGACTAGCACCTACAATGAGCAGTTCTTC. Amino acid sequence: CASSVVGTSTYNEQFF.

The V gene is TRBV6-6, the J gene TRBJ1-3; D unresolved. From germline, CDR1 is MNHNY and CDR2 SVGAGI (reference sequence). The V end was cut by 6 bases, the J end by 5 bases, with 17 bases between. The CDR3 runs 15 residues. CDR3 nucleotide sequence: TGTGCCAGCAGGCCCCGTCAGGCGACAAGAAACACCATATATTTT. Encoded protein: CASRPRQATRNTIYF.

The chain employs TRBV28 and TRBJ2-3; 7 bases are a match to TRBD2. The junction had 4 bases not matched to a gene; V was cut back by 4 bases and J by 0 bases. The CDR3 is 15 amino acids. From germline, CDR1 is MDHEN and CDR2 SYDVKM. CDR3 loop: CASSSPGGSTDTQYF. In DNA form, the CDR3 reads TGTGCCAGCAGTTCTCCGGGGGGAAGCACAGATACGCAGTATTTT.

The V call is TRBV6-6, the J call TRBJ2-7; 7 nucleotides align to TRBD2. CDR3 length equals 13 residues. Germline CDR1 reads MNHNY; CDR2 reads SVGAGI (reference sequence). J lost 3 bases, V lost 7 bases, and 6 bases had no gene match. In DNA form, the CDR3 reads TGTGCCAGCACCTCTAGCGGTTACTACGAGCAGTACTTC. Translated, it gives CASTSSGYYEQYF.

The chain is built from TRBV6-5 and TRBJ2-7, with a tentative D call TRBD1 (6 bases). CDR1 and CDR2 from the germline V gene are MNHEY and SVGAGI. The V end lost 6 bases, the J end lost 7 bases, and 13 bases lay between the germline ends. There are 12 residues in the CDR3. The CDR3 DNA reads TGTGCCAGCAGCCCCACAGGGATAGAGCAGTACTTC. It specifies CASSPTGIEQYF.

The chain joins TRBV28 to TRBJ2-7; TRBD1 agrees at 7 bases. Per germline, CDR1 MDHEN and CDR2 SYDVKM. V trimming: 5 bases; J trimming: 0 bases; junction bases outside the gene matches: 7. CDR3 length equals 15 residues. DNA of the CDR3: TGTGCCAGCAGTCACAGGGGCGTGAGCTCCTACGAGCAGTACTTC. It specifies CASSHRGVSSYEQYF.

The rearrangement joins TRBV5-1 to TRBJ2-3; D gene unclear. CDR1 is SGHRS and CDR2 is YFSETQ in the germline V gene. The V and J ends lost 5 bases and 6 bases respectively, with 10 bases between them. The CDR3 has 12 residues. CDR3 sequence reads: CASRFSADTQYF. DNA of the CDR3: TGCGCCAGCAGATTCAGTGCTGATACGCAGTATTTT.

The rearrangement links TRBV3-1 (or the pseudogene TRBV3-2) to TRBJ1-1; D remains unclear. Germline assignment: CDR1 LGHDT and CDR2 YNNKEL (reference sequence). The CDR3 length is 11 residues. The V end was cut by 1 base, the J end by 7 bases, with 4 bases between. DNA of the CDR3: TGTGCCAGCAGCCAAGCTCGTGAAGCTTTCTTT. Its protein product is CASSQAREAFF.

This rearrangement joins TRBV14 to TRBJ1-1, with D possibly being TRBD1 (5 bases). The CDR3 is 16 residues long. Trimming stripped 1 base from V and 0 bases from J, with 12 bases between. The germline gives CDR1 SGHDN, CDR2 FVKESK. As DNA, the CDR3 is TGTGCCAGCAGCCAAGGAACAGGACGGGTGAACACTGAAGCTTTCTTT. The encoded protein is CASSQGTGRVNTEAFF. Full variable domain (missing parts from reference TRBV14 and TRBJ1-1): EAGVTQFPSHSVIEKGQTVTLRCDPISGHDNLYWYRRVMGKEIKFLLHFVKESKQDESGMPNNRFLAERTGGTYSTLKVQPAELEDSGVYFCASSQGTGRVNTEAFFGQGTRLTVV.

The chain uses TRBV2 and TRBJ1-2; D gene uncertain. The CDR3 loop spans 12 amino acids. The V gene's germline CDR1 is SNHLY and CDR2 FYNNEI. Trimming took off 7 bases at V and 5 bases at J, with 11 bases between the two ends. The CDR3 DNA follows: TGTGCCAGCACAGGTTCTTTTTATGGCTACACCTTC. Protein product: CASTGSFYGYTF.

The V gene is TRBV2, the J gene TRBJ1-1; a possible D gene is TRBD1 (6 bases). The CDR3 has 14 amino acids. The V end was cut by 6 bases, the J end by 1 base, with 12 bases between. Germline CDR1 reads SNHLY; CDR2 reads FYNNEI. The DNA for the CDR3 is TGTGCCAGCAGGCTACAGGGTTCGAACACTGAAGCTTTCTTT. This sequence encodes CASRLQGSNTEAFF.

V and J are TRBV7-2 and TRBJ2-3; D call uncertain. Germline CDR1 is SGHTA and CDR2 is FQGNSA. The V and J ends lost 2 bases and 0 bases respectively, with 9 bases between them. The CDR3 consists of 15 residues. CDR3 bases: TGTGCCAGCAGCTTATGGATTAGCAGCACAGATACGCAGTATTTT. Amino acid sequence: CASSLWISSTDTQYF.